Shown below are 23 T cell receptor beta chains from a single sample sequenced in a study of blood T cell repertoires in COVID-19. The data were produced by immunoSEQ multiplex PCR, yet TCRdb's version contains in-frame clones alone and is incomplete. The sample holds approximately 170,000 clones, 83% seen once. The sample consisted of peripheral blood. The receptors were sampled from a woman older than 75 with acute or convalescent COVID-19.

The genes are TRBV2 and TRBJ2-3; 9 bases are shared with TRBD2. Germline-derived CDR1 and CDR2 are SNHLY and FYNNEI. The CDR3 has 15 amino acids. V was pared by 1 base and J by 6 bases, with 5 bases of the junction left unmatched. CDR3 amino acids: CASSEGAGGWDTQYF. CDR3 nucleotides: TGTGCCAGCAGTGAAGGAGCGGGGGGTTGGGATACGCAGTATTTT.

In this sample, this clone turned up a few times. The chain uses TRBV5-1 and TRBJ2-7, with D possibly being TRBD2 (6 bases). The germline CDR1 and CDR2 sequences are SGHRS and YFSETQ. There are 15 residues in the CDR3. V was pared by 3 bases and J by 1 base, with 14 bases between. The CDR3 coding sequence is TGCGCCAGCAGCTGGGGAGGAAAGACATCCTACGAGCAGTACTTC. Translating it yields CASSWGGKTSYEQYF.

This chain joins TRBV30 and TRBJ2-2, with D tentatively TRBD2 (5 bases). Germline assignment: CDR1 GTSNPN and CDR2 SVGIG (reference sequence). V was cut by 4 bases and J by 3 bases, with 12 bases left in between. The CDR3 spans 14 residues. The CDR3 DNA reads as TGTGCCTGGACAGCTCAGAGGGACACCGGGGAGCTGTTTTTT. Translation gives CAWTAQRDTGELFF. Together with reference TRBV30 and TRBJ2-2, the CDR3 gives the full variable domain: SQTIHQWPATLVQPVGSPLSLECTVEGTSNPNLYWYRQAAGRGLQLLFYSVGIGQISSEVPQNLSASRPQDRQFILSSKKLLLSDSGFYLCAWTAQRDTGELFFGEGSRLTVL.

The V call is TRBV7-2, the J call TRBJ1-6, with D tentatively TRBD1 (6 bases). V lost 3 bases, J lost 7 bases, and 10 bases lay in between. The CDR3 consists of 14 residues. Germline CDR1 reads SGHTA; CDR2 reads FQGNSA. The CDR3 loop reads CASSFNRANSPLHF. The CDR3 DNA sequence: TGTGCCAGCAGCTTCAACAGGGCGAATTCACCCCTCCACTTT.

The genes are TRBV7-2 and TRBJ1-1; no definite D call. Germline V gene data show CDR1 as SGHTA and CDR2 as FQGNSA. This CDR3 contains 13 residues. V shed 5 bases and J shed 4 bases, with 11 bases lying between them. The CDR3 sequence is CASSVDRGTEAFF. The CDR3 nucleotides are TGTGCCAGCAGCGTCGATCGGGGCACTGAAGCTTTCTTT.

This clone was seen just once. The gene calls are TRBV5-1 and TRBJ1-1, with 12 bases identical to TRBD1. The germline gives CDR1 SGHRS, CDR2 YFSETQ. The junction had 12 bases not matched to a gene; V was cut back by 5 bases and J by 1 base. The CDR3 extends over 18 amino acids. The CDR3 nucleotides read TGCGCCAGCAGTTCGCTAGTGGGACAGGGGGCCGGGAACACTGAAGCTTTCTTT. Amino acid sequence: CASSSLVGQGAGNTEAFF.

To note about this clone: Mismatch with germline at one junction end may stem from a read error. The chain carries TRBV30 and TRBJ1-6, with a possible D match to TRBD1 (5 bases). The CDR3 is 14 amino acids. The germline V gene encodes CDR1 GTSNPN and CDR2 SVGIG (reference sequence). The CDR3 protein is CGWGVRSYNSPLHF. As DNA, the CDR3 is TGCGGGTGGGGCGTCCGCTCCTATAATTCACCCCTCCACTTT.

This clone has more than one count but fewer than ten. This chain uses TRBV13 with TRBJ2-1; 14 nucleotides line up with TRBD2. V lost 5 bases and J lost 1; bases outside the gene matches: 13. The CDR3 is 20 residues long. Germline V CDR1 and CDR2: PRHDT, FYEKMQ (reference sequence). The CDR3 coding sequence is TGTGCCAGCAGCACCTACGTACGGACTAGCGGGAGGAGATCCTACAATGAGCAGTTCTTC. Residues: CASSTYVRTSGRRSYNEQFF.

The rearrangement links TRBV6-1 to TRBJ1-4; tentative D call: TRBD1 (6 bases). The CDR3 length is 14 residues. V was trimmed by 3 bases and J by 10 bases, leaving 15 bases between them. Germline lookup yields CDR1 MNHNS and CDR2 SASEGT. CDR3 residues: CASSELQGLGKLFF. The CDR3 DNA reads TGTGCCAGCAGTGAGCTACAGGGTCTGGGAAAACTGTTTTTT.

V gene TRBV4-3 combines with J gene TRBJ2-1; 8 nucleotides match TRBD2. This CDR3 is built from 16 residues. The trim removed 1 base at V and 1 base at J, leaving 3 bases unmatched. Germline loops: CDR1 LGHNA, CDR2 YSLEER. The CDR3 DNA sequence: TGCGCCAGCAGCCAAGTCCCGGGAGGGTCCTACAATGAGCAGTTCTTC. This gives the protein CASSQVPGGSYNEQFF.

The DNA of the CDR3 is TGTGCCAGCCGCGGCTTGGGTTTTGGAAACACCATATATTTT. Translating gives CASRGLGFGNTIYF. The chain is built from TRBV11-2 and TRBJ1-3; D not certain. CDR1 is SGHAT and CDR2 is FQNNGV in the germline V gene. The CDR3 is 14 residues long. Trimming cost V 8 bases and J 3 bases, with 14 bases left between them.

The J gene is TRBJ1-2, the V gene TRBV28; no clear D. V dropped 5 bases and J dropped 2 bases, with 9 bases sitting between them. Germline CDR1 is MDHEN and CDR2 is SYDVKM. There are 13 residues in the CDR3. For the CDR3, the DNA is TGTGCCAGCAGTCCCACAGAGAACTATGGCTACACCTTC. It encodes CASSPTENYGYTF.

This clone was recorded only once. CDR3 loop: CASRDTPTNEKLFF. CDR3 nucleotides: TGCGCCAGCCGGGACACCCCAACTAATGAAAAACTGTTTTTT. This chain links TRBV5-1 with TRBJ1-4, with D possibly TRBD1 on 6 matching bases. This CDR3 has 14 residues. The V and J ends lost 7 bases and 0 bases respectively, with 10 bases between them. Germline V gene data show CDR1 as SGHRS and CDR2 as YFSETQ.

The chain joins TRBV7-2 to TRBJ2-1, with no clear D. There are 15 residues in the CDR3. Looked up from germline, CDR1 is SGHTA and CDR2 is FQGNSA. The germline V and J ends were trimmed by 1 base and 2 bases, with 9 bases remaining between them. CDR3 in amino acids: CASSLGLGAYNEQFF. In DNA form, the CDR3 reads TGTGCCAGCAGCTTAGGGCTAGGCGCCTACAATGAGCAGTTCTTC. Looking up the rest from reference TRBV7-2 and TRBJ2-1 gives the full variable domain: GAGVSQSPSNKVTEKGKDVELRCDPISGHTALYWYRQSLGQGLEFLIYFQGNSAPDKSGLPSDRFSAERTGGSVSTLTIQRTQQEDSAVYLCASSLGLGAYNEQFFGPGTRLTVL.

This clone was detected only once. V and J are TRBV6-5 and TRBJ1-1, with 7 bases that match TRBD1. In germline, CDR1 is MNHEY, CDR2 SVGAGI. The J segment lost 10 bases and the V segment lost 6 bases, leaving 8 bases of the junction unmatched. The CDR3 totals 12 residues. The CDR3 here is CASSATGAVAFF. The CDR3 nucleotides read TGTGCCAGCAGCGCTACAGGGGCCGTAGCTTTCTTT.

This clone was observed at least ten times. The CDR3 bases are TGTGCCAGTCGATCTCGACAGGGGGATGGCTACACCTTC. It is translated as CASRSRQGDGYTF. This chain links TRBV19 with TRBJ1-2, with 9 nucleotides matching TRBD1. Germline lookup yields CDR1 LNHDA and CDR2 SQIVND (reference sequence). The CDR3 length is 13 residues. V lost 8 bases and J lost 6; bases outside the gene matches: 7.

This chain connects TRBV5-5 to TRBJ1-5; unclear D gene. This CDR3 comprises 13 residues. V lost 4 bases and J lost 9, with 14 bases in between. In germline, CDR1 is SGHKS, CDR2 YYEKEE (reference sequence). The CDR3 bases are TGTGCCAGCAGCCCATCTTCCGGCGGGCCCCAGCATTTT. Protein sequence: CASSPSSGGPQHF.

The sample holds a few counts of this clone. V and J are TRBV10-3 and TRBJ1-5; 8 bases map to TRBD1. This CDR3 is built from 16 residues. The V gene end was trimmed by 1 base and the J gene end by 4 bases; junction bases not matched to a gene: 6. The germline CDR1 and CDR2 sequences are ENHRY and SYGVKD. CDR3: CAISEYRDRRNQPQHF. In DNA form, the CDR3 reads TGTGCCATCAGTGAGTACCGGGACAGGAGAAATCAGCCCCAGCATTTT.

This chain links TRBV6-5 with TRBJ1-6; D possibly corresponds to TRBD1 (5 bases). CDR1 is MNHEY, CDR2 SVGAGI, per germline. V was trimmed by 8 bases and J by 7 bases, leaving 15 bases between them. The CDR3 spans 14 residues. CDR3 DNA sequence: TGTGCCAGCGGGGGGGAAGTCGCCAATTCACCCCTCCACTTT. Translation gives CASGGEVANSPLHF.

This clone was detected a few times. V usage is TRBV24-1 and J usage is TRBJ1-2, with unresolved D. Trimming stripped 3 bases from V and 7 bases from J, with 8 bases between. The CDR3 totals 12 residues. Germline V gene lookup returns CDR1 KGHDR and CDR2 SFDVKD. In DNA, the CDR3 is TGTGCCACCAGTGATGTTCTTTTTGGCTACACCTTC. Residues: CATSDVLFGYTF.

The V gene is TRBV5-6, the J gene TRBJ1-1, with D possibly matching TRBD1 (6 bases). Germline V CDR1 and CDR2: SGHDT, YYEEEE. The CDR3 is made up of 14 amino acids. V gave up 4 bases and J gave up 1 base, with 11 bases separating them. The CDR3 loop reads CASSTAGANTEAFF. The DNA for the CDR3 is TGTGCCAGCAGCACGGCGGGGGCGAACACTGAAGCTTTCTTT.

This clone was counted a single time. The chain links TRBV5-1 to TRBJ2-1; tentative D call: TRBD1 (6 bases). Between the trimmed V and J ends, which lost 4 bases and 5 bases, there was a span of 10 bases. This CDR3 has 13 amino acids. Germline lookup yields CDR1 SGHRS and CDR2 YFSETQ. The CDR3 coding sequence is TGCGCCAGCAGCATCGGACAGAACAATGAGCAGTTCTTC. Residues: CASSIGQNNEQFF.

The chain links TRBV5-5 to TRBJ1-6; no clear D gene. Germline loops: CDR1 SGHKS, CDR2 YYEKEE (reference sequence). The V and J ends lost 4 bases and 9 bases respectively, with 17 bases between them. CDR3 length equals 15 residues. The CDR3 loop reads CASSLEVVATSPLHF. CDR3 bases: TGTGCCAGCAGCCTAGAAGTGGTCGCGACTTCACCCCTCCACTTT. The complete variable domain, with remaining parts taken from reference TRBV5-5 and TRBJ1-6, reads DAGVTQSPTHLIKTRGQQVTLRCSPISGHKSVSWYQQVLGQGPQFIFQYYEKEERGRGNFPDRFSARQFPNYSSELNVNALLLGDSALYLCASSLEVVATSPLHFGNGTRLTVT.